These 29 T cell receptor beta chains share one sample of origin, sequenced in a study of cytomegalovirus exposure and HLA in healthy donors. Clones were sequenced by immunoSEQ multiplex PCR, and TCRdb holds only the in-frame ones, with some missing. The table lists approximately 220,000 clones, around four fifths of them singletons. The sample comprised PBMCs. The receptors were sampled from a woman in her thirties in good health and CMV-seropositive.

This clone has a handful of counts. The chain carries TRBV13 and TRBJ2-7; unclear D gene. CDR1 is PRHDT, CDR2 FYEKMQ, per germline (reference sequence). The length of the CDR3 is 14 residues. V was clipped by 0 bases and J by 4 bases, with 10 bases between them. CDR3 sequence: CASSLGGQLYEQYF. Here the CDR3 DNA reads TGTGCCAGCAGCTTAGGGGGCCAACTTTACGAGCAGTACTTC.

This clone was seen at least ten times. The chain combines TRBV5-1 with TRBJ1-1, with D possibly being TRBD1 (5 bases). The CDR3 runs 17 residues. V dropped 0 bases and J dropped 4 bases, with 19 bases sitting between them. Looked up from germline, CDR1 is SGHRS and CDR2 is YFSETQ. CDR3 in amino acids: CASSLAHGTIESTEAFF. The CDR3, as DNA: TGCGCCAGCAGCTTGGCCCATGGGACCATCGAGAGCACTGAAGCTTTCTTT.

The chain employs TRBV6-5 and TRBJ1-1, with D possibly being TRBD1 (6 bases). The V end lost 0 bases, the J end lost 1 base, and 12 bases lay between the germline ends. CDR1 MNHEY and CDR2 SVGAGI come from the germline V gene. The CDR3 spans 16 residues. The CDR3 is CASSYSSRGGNTEAFF. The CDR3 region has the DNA TGTGCCAGCAGTTACTCGAGTAGGGGGGGGAACACTGAAGCTTTCTTT.

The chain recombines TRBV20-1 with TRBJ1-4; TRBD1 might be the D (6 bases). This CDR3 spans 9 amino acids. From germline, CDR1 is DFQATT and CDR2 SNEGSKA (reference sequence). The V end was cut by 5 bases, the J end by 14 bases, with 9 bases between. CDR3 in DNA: TGCAGTGCTGGGACACCTCTGTTTTTT. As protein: CSAGTPLFF.

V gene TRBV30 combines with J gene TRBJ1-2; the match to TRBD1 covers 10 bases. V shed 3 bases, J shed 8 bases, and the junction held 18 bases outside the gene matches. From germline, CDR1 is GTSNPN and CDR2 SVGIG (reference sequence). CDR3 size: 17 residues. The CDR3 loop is CAWRNTGQGSPGAGYTF. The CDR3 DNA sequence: TGTGCCTGGAGGAATACGGGACAGGGGAGCCCGGGAGCGGGCTACACCTTC.

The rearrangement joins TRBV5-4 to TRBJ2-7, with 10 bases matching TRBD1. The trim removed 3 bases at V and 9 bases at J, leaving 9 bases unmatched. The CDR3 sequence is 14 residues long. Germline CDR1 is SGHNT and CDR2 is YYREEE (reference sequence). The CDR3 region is CASSSRDRGTGQYF. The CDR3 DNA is TGTGCCAGCAGCTCCCGGGACAGGGGTACGGGGCAGTACTTC. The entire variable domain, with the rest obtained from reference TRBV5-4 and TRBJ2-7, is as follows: ETGVTQSPTHLIKTRGQQVTLRCSSQSGHNTVSWYQQALGQGPQFIFQYYREEENGRGNFPPRFSGLQFPNYSSELNVNALELDDSALYLCASSSRDRGTGQYFGPGTRLTVT.

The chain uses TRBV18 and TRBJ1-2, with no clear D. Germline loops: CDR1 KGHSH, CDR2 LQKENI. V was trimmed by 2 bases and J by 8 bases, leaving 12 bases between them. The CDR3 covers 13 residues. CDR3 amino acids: CASSPSLQDGYTF. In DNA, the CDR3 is TGTGCCAGCTCACCAAGCCTCCAGGACGGCTACACCTTC.

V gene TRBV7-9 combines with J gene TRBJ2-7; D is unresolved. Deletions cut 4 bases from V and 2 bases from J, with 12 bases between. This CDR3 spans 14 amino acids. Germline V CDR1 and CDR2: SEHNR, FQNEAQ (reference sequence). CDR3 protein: CASSSGDRPYEQYF. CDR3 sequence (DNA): TGTGCCAGCAGCTCGGGCGACCGCCCCTACGAGCAGTACTTC.

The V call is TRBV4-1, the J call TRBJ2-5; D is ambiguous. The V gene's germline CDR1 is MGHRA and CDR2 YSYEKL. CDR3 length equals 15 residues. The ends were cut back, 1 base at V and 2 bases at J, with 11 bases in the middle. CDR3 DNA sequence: TGCGCCAGCAGCCAAGGTTTTGGGGAACAAGAGACCCAGTACTTC. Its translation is CASSQGFGEQETQYF.

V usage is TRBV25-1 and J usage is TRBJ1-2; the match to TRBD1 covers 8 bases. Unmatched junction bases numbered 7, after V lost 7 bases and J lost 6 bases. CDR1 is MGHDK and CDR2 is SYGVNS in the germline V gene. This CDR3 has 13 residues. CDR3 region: CASTHGQGHGYTF. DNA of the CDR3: TGTGCCAGCACCCATGGACAGGGCCATGGCTACACCTTC.

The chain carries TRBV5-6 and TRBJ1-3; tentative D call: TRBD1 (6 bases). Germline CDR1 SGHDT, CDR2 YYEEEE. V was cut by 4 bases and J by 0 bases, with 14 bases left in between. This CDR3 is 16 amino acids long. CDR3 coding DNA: TGTGCCAGCAGCCGTATAGGACAGAGCTCTGGAAACACCATATATTTT. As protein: CASSRIGQSSGNTIYF.

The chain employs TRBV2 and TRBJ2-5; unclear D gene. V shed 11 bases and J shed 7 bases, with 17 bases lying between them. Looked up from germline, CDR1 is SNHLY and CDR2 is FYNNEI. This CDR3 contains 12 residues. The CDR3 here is CALVGSKTTQYF. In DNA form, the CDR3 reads TGTGCCCTCGTTGGCAGTAAGACGACCCAGTACTTC.

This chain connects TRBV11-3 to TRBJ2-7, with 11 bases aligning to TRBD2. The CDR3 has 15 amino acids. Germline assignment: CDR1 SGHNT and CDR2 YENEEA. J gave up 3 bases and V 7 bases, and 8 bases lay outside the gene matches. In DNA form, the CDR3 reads TGTGCCAGCACCCCGGGGCTAGCGGGGGGCTACGAGCAGTACTTC. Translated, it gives CASTPGLAGGYEQYF.

The CDR3 sequence is CASSSFVEASVYEQYF. The CDR3 region has the DNA TGTGCCAGTAGTAGTTTCGTGGAGGCTAGCGTATACGAGCAGTACTTC. V gene TRBV19 combines with J gene TRBJ2-7, with D possibly matching TRBD2 (6 bases). Deletions cut 4 bases from V and 4 bases from J, with 20 bases between. Germline CDR1 is LNHDA and CDR2 is SQIVND (reference sequence). This CDR3 is 16 amino acids long.

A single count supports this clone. In nucleotides, the CDR3 is TGTGCCAGCAGTGAACGCCGCGGGGAGGGAGAAGAGACCCAGTACTTC. This translates into CASSERRGEGEETQYF. The rearrangement uses TRBV2 and TRBJ2-5, with 7 bases that match TRBD2. Germline V lookup: CDR1 SNHLY, CDR2 FYNNEI. This CDR3 region has 16 residues. V dropped 2 bases and J dropped 3; count of bases not matched to a gene: 9.

CDR3 coding DNA: TGTGCCAGCAGTGACAGTCTATCGTGGGAGCAGTACTTC. Protein: CASSDSLSWEQYF. This chain uses TRBV27 with TRBJ2-7; maybe TRBD1 (5 bases). Per the germline V gene, CDR1 is MNHEY and CDR2 is SMNVEV (reference sequence). This CDR3 is built from 13 residues. The ends were cut back, 5 bases at V and 7 bases at J, with 15 bases in the middle.

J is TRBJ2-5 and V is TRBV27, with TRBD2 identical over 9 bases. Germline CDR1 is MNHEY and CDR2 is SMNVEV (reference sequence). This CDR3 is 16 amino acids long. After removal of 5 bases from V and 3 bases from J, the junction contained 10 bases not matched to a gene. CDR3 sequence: CASSTRLAETKETQYF. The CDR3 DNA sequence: TGTGCCAGCAGTACACGACTAGCGGAGACTAAAGAGACCCAGTACTTC.

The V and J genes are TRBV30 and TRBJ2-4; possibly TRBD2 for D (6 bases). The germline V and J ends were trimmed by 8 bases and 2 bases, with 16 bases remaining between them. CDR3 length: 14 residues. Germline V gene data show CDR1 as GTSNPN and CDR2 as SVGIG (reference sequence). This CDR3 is CAAFGRTTKNIQYF. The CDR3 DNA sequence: TGTGCCGCCTTCGGGAGAACGACCAAAAACATTCAGTACTTC.

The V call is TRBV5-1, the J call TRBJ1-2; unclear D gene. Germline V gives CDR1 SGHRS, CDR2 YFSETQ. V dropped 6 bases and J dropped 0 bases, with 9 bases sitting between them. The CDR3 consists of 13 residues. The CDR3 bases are TGCGCCAGCAAGATTTCCCCTAACTATGGCTACACCTTC. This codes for CASKISPNYGYTF.

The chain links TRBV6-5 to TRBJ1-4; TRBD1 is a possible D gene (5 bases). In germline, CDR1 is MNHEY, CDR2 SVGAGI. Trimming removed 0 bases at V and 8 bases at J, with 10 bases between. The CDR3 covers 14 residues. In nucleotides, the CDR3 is TGTGCCAGCAGTTACTCGGTCGGGGGAGAAAAACTGTTTTTT. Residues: CASSYSVGGEKLFF.

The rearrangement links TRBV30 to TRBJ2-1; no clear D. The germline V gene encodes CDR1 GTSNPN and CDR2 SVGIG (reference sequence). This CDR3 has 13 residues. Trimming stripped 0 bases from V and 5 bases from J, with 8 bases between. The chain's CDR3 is CAWSVGVNNEQFF. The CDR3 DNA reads TGTGCCTGGAGTGTAGGAGTAAACAATGAGCAGTTCTTC.

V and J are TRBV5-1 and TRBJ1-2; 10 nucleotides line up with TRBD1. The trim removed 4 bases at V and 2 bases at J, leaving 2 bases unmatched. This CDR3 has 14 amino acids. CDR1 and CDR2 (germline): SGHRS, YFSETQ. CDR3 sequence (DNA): TGCGCCAGCAGCGAGGGACAGGGGAACTATGGCTACACCTTC. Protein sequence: CASSEGQGNYGYTF.

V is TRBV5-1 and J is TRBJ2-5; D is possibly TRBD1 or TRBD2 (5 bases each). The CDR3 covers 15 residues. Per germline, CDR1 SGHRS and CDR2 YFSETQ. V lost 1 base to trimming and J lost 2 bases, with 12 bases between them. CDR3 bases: TGCGCCAGCAGCTTGTGGGGCAGGGAGCAAGAGACCCAGTACTTC. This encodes CASSLWGREQETQYF.

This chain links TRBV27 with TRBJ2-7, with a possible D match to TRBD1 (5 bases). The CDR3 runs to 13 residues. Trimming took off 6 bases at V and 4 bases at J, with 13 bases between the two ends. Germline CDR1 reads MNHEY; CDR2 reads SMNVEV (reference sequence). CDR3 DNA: TGTGCCAGCAGCCGTGGGGCGGAGTACGAGCAGTACTTC. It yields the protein CASSRGAEYEQYF.

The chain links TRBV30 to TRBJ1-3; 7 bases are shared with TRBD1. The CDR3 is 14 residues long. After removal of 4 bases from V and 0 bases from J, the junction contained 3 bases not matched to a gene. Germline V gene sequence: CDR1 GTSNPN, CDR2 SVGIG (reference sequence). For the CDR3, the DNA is TGTGCCTGGACGGGGGACAGCTCTGGAAACACCATATATTTT. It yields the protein CAWTGDSSGNTIYF. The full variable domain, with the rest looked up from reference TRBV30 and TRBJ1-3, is SQTIHQWPATLVQPVGSPLSLECTVEGTSNPNLYWYRQAAGRGLQLLFYSVGIGQISSEVPQNLSASRPQDRQFILSSKKLLLSDSGFYLCAWTGDSSGNTIYFGEGSWLTVV.

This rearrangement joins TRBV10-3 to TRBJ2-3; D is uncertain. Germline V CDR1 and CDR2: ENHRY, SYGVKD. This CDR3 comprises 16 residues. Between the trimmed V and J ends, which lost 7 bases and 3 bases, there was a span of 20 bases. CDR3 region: CAIKPRSGVGTDTQYF. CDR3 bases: TGTGCCATCAAGCCTCGTAGTGGGGTAGGAACAGATACGCAGTATTTT.

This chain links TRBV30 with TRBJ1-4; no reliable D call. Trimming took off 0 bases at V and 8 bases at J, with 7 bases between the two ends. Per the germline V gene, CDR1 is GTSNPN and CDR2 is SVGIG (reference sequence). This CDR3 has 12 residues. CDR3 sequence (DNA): TGTGCCTGGAGTGTGCCGGGCGAAAAACTGTTTTTT. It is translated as CAWSVPGEKLFF.

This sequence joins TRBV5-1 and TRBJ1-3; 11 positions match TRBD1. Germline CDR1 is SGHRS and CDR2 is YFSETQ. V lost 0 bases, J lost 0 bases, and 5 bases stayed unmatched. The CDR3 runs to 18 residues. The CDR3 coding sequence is TGCGCCAGCAGCTTGGGTATCGGGACAGGGGGCTCTGGAAACACCATATATTTT. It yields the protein CASSLGIGTGGSGNTIYF.

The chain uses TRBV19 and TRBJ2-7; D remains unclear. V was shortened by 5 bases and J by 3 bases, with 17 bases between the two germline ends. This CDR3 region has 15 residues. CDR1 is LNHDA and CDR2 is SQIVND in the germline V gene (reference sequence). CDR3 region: CASSFGGGAFYEQYF. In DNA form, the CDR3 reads TGTGCCAGTAGTTTCGGTGGCGGAGCGTTCTACGAGCAGTACTTC.